Listed here is a single T cell receptor (beta chain). Using immunoSEQ multiplex PCR, the repertoire was profiled, and TCRdb retains in-frame clones only, with some absent. The table records about 100,000 clones, about nine tenths of them present only once. This entry comes from a study of OX40 agonist ivuxolimab in advanced cancers. The J segment lost 0 bases and the V segment lost 0 bases, leaving 4 bases of the junction unmatched. This CDR3 is 16 amino acids long. Germline-derived CDR1 and CDR2 are MNHEY and SVGAGI. V is TRBV6-5 and J is TRBJ2-7, with 8 bases aligning to TRBD2. This TCR was recovered from an adult with an advanced solid tumor such as melanoma, head and neck, liver or kidney cancer. Sample: CD4+ or CD8+ T cells sorted from blood, taken in a trial of the OX40 agonist ivuxolimab. CDR3 amino acids: CASSYSWRGASYEQYF. The DNA of the CDR3 is TGTGCCAGCAGTTACTCGTGGCGGGGGGCCTCCTACGAGCAGTACTTC.